Following are 19 T cell receptor beta chains from one sample sequenced in a study of cytomegalovirus exposure and HLA in healthy donors. 60 Vbeta and 13 Jbeta primers were used in PCR. This table comes from immunoSEQ multiplex PCR, and its TCRdb copy is limited to in-frame clones, with some not included. The sample includes 80,000 to 100,000 clones, 73% of them seen just once. The sample was PBMCs. Source of these receptors: a middle-aged man in good health and CMV-seronegative.

About this clone itself: It is likely a read error, because the conserved phenylalanine at the end of the CDR3 is missing. The CDR3 loop is CASSIGLPGTDTQYV. The DNA of the CDR3 is TGTGCCAGTAGTATTGGCCTACCTGGCACAGATACGCAGTATGTT. This sequence joins TRBV19 and TRBJ2-3; D is ambiguous. The V gene's germline CDR1 is LNHDA and CDR2 SQIVND (reference sequence). Trimming removed 3 bases from V and 1 base from J, with 11 bases in between. The CDR3 runs 15 residues.

This chain connects TRBV5-1 to TRBJ2-7, with 8 bases matching TRBD2. The CDR3 length is 16 residues. V was clipped by 0 bases and J by 3 bases; unmatched bases: 8. In germline, CDR1 is SGHRS, CDR2 YFSETQ. The CDR3 loop reads CASSLAGAGDLYEQYF. The CDR3 DNA follows: TGCGCCAGCAGCTTGGCCGGAGCGGGGGACCTCTACGAGCAGTACTTC. Drawing the rest from reference TRBV5-1 and TRBJ2-7, the complete variable domain is KAGVTQTPRYLIKTRGQQVTLSCSPISGHRSVSWYQQTPGQGLQFLFEYFSETQRNKGNFPGRFSGRQFSNSRSEMNVSTLELGDSALYLCASSLAGAGDLYEQYFGPGTRLTVT.

The chain combines TRBV19 with TRBJ1-1; a weak D match, TRBD1 (5 bases). V was pared by 4 bases and J by 1 base, with 10 bases between. The germline V gene encodes CDR1 LNHDA and CDR2 SQIVND (reference sequence). The CDR3 runs 14 residues. The CDR3 sequence is CASSKGASNTEAFF. CDR3 nucleotides: TGTGCCAGTAGTAAAGGGGCCTCGAACACTGAAGCTTTCTTT.

The chain carries TRBV5-3 and TRBJ2-7, with 12 bases identical to TRBD2. TRBV5-3 has ORF status, its function being uncertain. There are 18 residues in the CDR3. With 0 bases clipped from V and 3 bases from J, the junction kept 10 bases outside the gene matches. Written as DNA, the CDR3 is TGTGCCAGAAGCTTGGGCCTAGCGGGGGGGGCTGGATTCTACGAGCAGTACTTC. This translates into CARSLGLAGGAGFYEQYF.

V gene TRBV5-1 combines with J gene TRBJ2-3; tentatively, D is TRBD2 (6 bases). V lost 0 bases and J 5 bases, leaving 10 bases between the germline ends. CDR3 length equals 14 residues. The germline CDR1 and CDR2 sequences are SGHRS and YFSETQ. CDR3 sequence reads: CASSLGDSVDTQYF. The CDR3 nucleotides are TGCGCCAGCAGCTTGGGGGACTCGGTAGATACGCAGTATTTT.

The chain employs TRBV7-8 and TRBJ2-7; maybe TRBD2 (6 bases). Between the trimmed V and J ends, which lost 5 bases and 2 bases, there was a span of 16 bases. CDR1 and CDR2 from the germline V gene are SGHVS and FQNEAQ. The CDR3 consists of 15 residues. CDR3: CASSPRRLEPYEQYF. The CDR3 DNA sequence: TGTGCCAGCAGCCCACGGAGACTAGAACCCTACGAGCAGTACTTC.

The J gene is TRBJ2-5, the V gene TRBV15; the match to TRBD2 covers 7 bases. CDR3 size: 11 residues. Germline CDR1 is LNHNV and CDR2 is YYDKDF (reference sequence). V gave up 8 bases and J gave up 5 bases; unmatched junction bases: 2. The CDR3 is CATGLGETQYF. DNA of the CDR3: TGTGCCACCGGACTAGGCGAGACCCAGTACTTC.

The J gene is TRBJ2-6, the V gene TRBV18, with D perhaps TRBD2 (5 bases). CDR3 length: 16 residues. V was trimmed by 2 bases and J by 2 bases, leaving 10 bases between them. The V gene's germline CDR1 is KGHSH and CDR2 LQKENI. The CDR3 reads CASSPGFGAGANVLTF. CDR3 DNA: TGTGCCAGCTCACCAGGATTCGGGGCTGGGGCCAACGTCCTGACTTTC.

The V and J genes are TRBV5-1 and TRBJ1-3; TRBD1 matches at 9 bases. The CDR3 sequence is 13 residues long. Germline trimming cut 6 bases from V and 9 bases from J; bases unmatched to any gene: 7. Germline loops: CDR1 SGHRS, CDR2 YFSETQ. The chain's CDR3 is CASTVPGQGTIYF. The CDR3 nucleotides read TGCGCCAGCACCGTCCCGGGACAGGGCACCATATATTTT.

The V and J genes are TRBV6-6 and TRBJ2-5, with 9 nucleotides matching TRBD1. The CDR3 covers 14 residues. Germline assignment: CDR1 MNHNY and CDR2 SVGAGI (reference sequence). J was trimmed by 4 bases and V by 10 bases; bases with no gene match: 10. This CDR3 is CATQLGQGTETQYF. The CDR3 DNA sequence: TGTGCCACCCAACTTGGACAGGGGACAGAGACCCAGTACTTC.

This chain links TRBV7-6 with TRBJ2-7; 9 positions match TRBD1. Germline CDR1 and CDR2: SGHVS and FNYEAQ. V shed 5 bases and J 0 bases; nucleotides not matched to a gene: 8. CDR3 length equals 16 residues. CDR3 DNA: TGTGCCAGCAGCGAACGGGACAGGGCCAGCTCCTACGAGCAGTACTTC. This translates into CASSERDRASSYEQYF.

This clone was observed a few times. The V gene is TRBV19, the J gene TRBJ1-5; 8 bases agree with TRBD1. Per the germline V gene, CDR1 is LNHDA and CDR2 is SQIVND (reference sequence). The CDR3 runs to 17 residues. The J segment lost 3 bases and the V segment lost 7 bases, leaving 14 bases of the junction unmatched. This chain's CDR3 is CASTPRRRTGNNQPQHF. The CDR3, as DNA: TGTGCCAGTACCCCCCGAAGGCGGACAGGGAACAATCAGCCCCAGCATTTT.

The chain combines TRBV5-1 with TRBJ2-3, with D perhaps TRBD2 (6 bases). Per germline, CDR1 SGHRS and CDR2 YFSETQ. Trimming took 4 bases from V and 4 from J, leaving 16 bases between them. The CDR3 has 15 amino acids. CDR3 in amino acids: CASSTGVGGPDTQYF. Written as DNA, the CDR3 is TGCGCCAGCAGCACGGGCGTGGGAGGTCCAGATACGCAGTATTTT.

The table lists this clone with a few counts. The genes are TRBV9 and TRBJ1-1; 9 bases are a match to TRBD1. The V and J ends lost 4 bases and 5 bases, in that order; junction bases with no gene match: 3. The CDR3 has 13 amino acids. Germline CDR1 SGDLS, CDR2 YYNGEE. The DNA of the CDR3 is TGTGCCAGCAGCACAGGGGGCAGGACTGAAGCTTTCTTT. Translating gives CASSTGGRTEAFF.

This chain uses TRBV27 with TRBJ1-6; weak D call: TRBD1 (6 bases). The CDR3 consists of 17 residues. With 5 bases removed from V and 1 base from J, the gap between germline ends came to 15 bases. The germline CDR1 and CDR2 sequences are MNHEY and SMNVEV (reference sequence). The CDR3 DNA sequence: TGTGCCAGCAGTAGGGGGTTAGGAAGTTCCTATAATTCACCCCTCCACTTT. This sequence encodes CASSRGLGSSYNSPLHF.

V gene TRBV4-1 combines with J gene TRBJ2-2; 13 nucleotides align to TRBD2. V lost 0 bases and J lost 3; bases outside the gene matches: 4. The V gene's germline CDR1 is MGHRA and CDR2 YSYEKL. This CDR3 comprises 18 residues. The CDR3 DNA reads as TGCGCCAGCAGCCAAGAACTAGCGGGGGGGCCGTACACCGGGGAGCTGTTTTTT. It yields the protein CASSQELAGGPYTGELFF.

This chain joins TRBV5-1 and TRBJ1-1; possible D gene TRBD1, 5 bases. This CDR3 comprises 16 residues. The V end lost 0 bases, the J end lost 1 base, and 13 bases lay between the germline ends. Germline-derived CDR1 and CDR2 are SGHRS and YFSETQ. DNA of the CDR3: TGCGCCAGCAGCTTGGCCAAGGGGTGGACGAACACTGAAGCTTTCTTT. Its protein product is CASSLAKGWTNTEAFF.

The genes are TRBV7-7 and TRBJ2-5; D is possibly TRBD2 (5 bases). In germline, CDR1 is SSHAT, CDR2 FNYEAQ (reference sequence). There are 19 residues in the CDR3. V lost 5 bases and J 0 bases, leaving 25 bases between the germline ends. The CDR3 loop is CASSPPRTSATMYQETQYF. The CDR3 nucleotides read TGTGCCAGCAGCCCCCCGAGGACTTCCGCTACCATGTACCAAGAGACCCAGTACTTC.

This clone was seen a few times. This rearrangement joins TRBV6-1 to TRBJ2-2, with 10 bases identical to TRBD1. The V segment lost 6 bases and the J segment 3 bases; nucleotides outside the gene matches: 4. This CDR3 spans 15 amino acids. The V gene's germline CDR1 is MNHNS and CDR2 SASEGT. The CDR3 coding sequence is TGTGCCAGCAGCCGACAGGGGGCGTACACCGGGGAGCTGTTTTTT. This encodes CASSRQGAYTGELFF.